In this sample, the clone carrying this T cell receptor (beta chain) turned up many times. Its antigen is unidentified. Incorporated into the TCR beta cDNA libraries were unique molecular identifiers, which served to reduce PCR and sequencing biases. Each batch of about 0.95 to 10 million T cells produced a few hundred thousand cDNA molecules. TCRdb analysed the PCR reads with MiXCR anew, one entry per CDR3 protein. Of around 180,000 distinct CDR3 sequences detected, 25% to 35% appear once; the ten largest clones hold less than 1.6%. This record belongs to a study of post-analysis software for immune sequencing data. Study as a whole: Courses of disease covered relapsing-remitting, secondary progressive and progressive-relapsing multiple sclerosis. Study-wide results and caveats: Multiple sclerosis was associated with a significant reduction in normalized Chao1 diversity relative to controls. Samples from one preparation batch, clustered by F measure, grouped strongly together. TRBV5-6, TRBV5-1 and TRBV20-1 were among several TRBV segments more frequent in patients than controls.

V gave up 1 base and J gave up 7 bases; unmatched junction bases: 6. The CDR3 sequence is 15 residues long. Per the germline V gene, CDR1 is MGHRA and CDR2 is YSYEKL. Material: blood. This sequence joins TRBV4-1 and TRBJ2-1; TRBD2 aligns across 8 bases. The receptor comes from a girl between 10 and 17 years old with multiple sclerosis. In nucleotides, the CDR3 is TGCGCCAGCAGCCAAGCAGCGGGAGAGCGGAATGAGCAGTTCTTC. Residues: CASSQAAGERNEQFF.